This entry describes one T cell receptor (beta chain). Its antigen is unknown. Trimming left V 3 bases short and J 10 bases short, with 12 bases between. From germline, CDR1 is MDHEN and CDR2 SYDVKM. The CDR3 covers 12 residues. The data stem from a study of T-cell memory formation after mild COVID-19. In the study overall: Largely, the TCR clusters proved donor specific. Whole-study results and caveats: Clonal second-wave expansions that peaked on day 37 had unconfirmed SARS-CoV-2 specificity.

MiXCR, applied by TCRdb to the 5' RACE reads, yields one record per CDR3 protein. The sample carries 250,000 to 300,000 distinct CDR3 sequences, roughly 15% recorded once. This clonotype was sampled from a man aged 18 to 30 who had mild COVID-19 (a few samples of this study predate the infection). Cell type and time point are not known. The sample consisted of PBMCs or a T cell subset sorted from them (not recorded which). The gene calls are TRBV28 and TRBJ2-5; D possibly corresponds to TRBD1 (5 bases). The CDR3 region has the DNA TGTGCCAGCAGTTTGGACACGGCGGACCAGTACTTC. Protein sequence: CASSLDTADQYF.